The sequence of this T cell receptor (beta chain) was determined in a study of regulatory T cells in long-lasting Graves disease (dated by TCRdb to the early 2020s). Looking at the study overall: Persistent Graves' disease meant more than 5 years of antithyroid drug treatment with TSH receptor autoantibodies that stayed positive. This study used TCR sequencing and RNA sequencing of peripheral blood to compare persistent Graves' disease patients against newly diagnosed Graves' disease patients. The study was conducted in China and was registered as a clinical trial. A total of around 35 samples underwent TCR sequencing: approximately 13 from persistent and roughly 20 from newly diagnosed Graves' disease patients. Antithyroid drugs had been taken for approximately 10 years on average by persistent Graves' disease patients in the clinical cohort.

Explained via the paper, the time point label denotes: persistent/refractory GD, antithyroid drugs over 5 years with positive TRAb. For both TCR sequencing and RNA sequencing, RNA was extracted from PBMCs using TRIzol. Graves' disease was diagnosed according to American Thyroid Association guidelines. Patients were recruited from an endocrinology department in Xi'an, China. From each patient, nine milliliters of peripheral blood was collected into an EDTA anticoagulant tube. PBMCs were isolated by Ficoll Paque Plus density gradient separation without further T cell sorting. An Agilent 2100 Bioanalyzer and agarose gel were used to check RNA quality, while a NanoDrop 2000 measured RNA concentration. Beyond this particular receptor, the publication reports: Sequencing and analysis were restricted to the TCR beta chain. Preferential use of TRBV28, TRBJ1-2 and TRBJ2-5 was observed in persistent disease, whereas TRBV20-1 and TRBJ2-1 were favored in newly diagnosed disease. As a limitation, the authors acknowledged that the small sample size may reduce accuracy. Compared with newly diagnosed patients, patients with persistent Graves' disease had lower TCR Shannon entropy and fewer highly expanded clones, which suggests clonal expansion. Because the primary lesion, thyroid tissue, could not be accessed, the study looked at peripheral blood alone. Persistent patients shared more public clonotypes among themselves (2,741) than newly diagnosed patients did (more than 950).

As concerns this clonotype: No antigen is known for it. No quality values exist for individual bases; no much larger clone is one base distant.

Libraries came from multiplex PCR. Instrument used: Illumina HiSeq 4000. TCR beta libraries were built with iRepertoire HTBI primers and Arm-PCR amplification of CDR3 regions. PCR products were gel purified before sequencing. Regarding the original processing steps: Gene usage analysis of CDR3 amino acid clonotypes used the approximately 62 TRBV and 14 to 15 TRBJ segments found across samples. COPE and FqMerger were used to merge the filtered high-quality paired reads into contigs. BLAST was used to align contigs to IMGT TRBV, TRBD and TRBJ reference genes, and CDR3 was defined according to IMGT. Any clonotype with a frequency above 0.1% was classified as a highly expanded clone. Repertoire diversity was measured by Shannon entropy, and V-J evenness by the Gini coefficient. A clonotype was considered public if more than one individual shared it. TCRdb reanalyzed the raw reads on its own, using fastp at Q25 for trimming and MiXCR for clone calling, and kept in-frame beta chains. Entries that share a CDR3 protein sequence are merged under the most common genes and DNA. In this record, the V and J calls reflect TCRdb's handling and not the investigators' own analysis. This sample has 310,000 or so distinct CDR3 sequences in its table, and 20% to 25% of those were observed once. Together, the top ten hold roughly three fifths of the sample.

The CDR1 and CDR2 encoded by the germline V gene (reference sequence) are SGHKS and YYEKEE. V is cut by 2 bases and J by 0 bases, and the space between the germline ends is 18 bases. Inclusive of the bounding cysteine and phenylalanine, the CDR3 is 18 residues long. Only the CDR3 DNA stays, 54 bases, in frame from base 1. Sequencing used peripheral blood mononuclear cells (PBMCs), obtained when the disease was refractory, from a patient treated with antithyroid drugs. The sequence is built from TRBV5-5 and TRBJ1-5; the D segment cannot be called with confidence. This TCR came from a female donor with Graves disease. The CDR3 region reads CASSFLAMDAYSNQPQHF. Read as DNA, the sequence is TGTGCCAGCAGCTTTTTAGCCATGGATGCCTATAGCAATCAGCCCCAGCATTTT.